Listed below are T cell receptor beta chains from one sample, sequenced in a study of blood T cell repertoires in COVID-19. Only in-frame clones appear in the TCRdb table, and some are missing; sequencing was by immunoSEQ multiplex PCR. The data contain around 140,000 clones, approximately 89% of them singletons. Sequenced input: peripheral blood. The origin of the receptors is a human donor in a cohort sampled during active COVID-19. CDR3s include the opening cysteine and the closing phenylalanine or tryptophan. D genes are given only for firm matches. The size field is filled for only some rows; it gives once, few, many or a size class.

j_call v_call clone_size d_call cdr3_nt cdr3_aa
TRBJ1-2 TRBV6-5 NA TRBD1 TGTGCCAGCAGTTCGGGGACAGGGAACTATGGCTACACCTTC CASSSGTGNYGYTF
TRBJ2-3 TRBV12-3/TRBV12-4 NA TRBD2 TGTGCCAGCAGCACAGCCGGACTAGCGCCGCAGTATTTT CASSTAGLAPQYF
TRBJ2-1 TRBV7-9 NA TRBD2 TGTGCCAGCAGCTTAGGGTGGGGGGGCTACAATGAGCAGTTCTTC CASSLGWGGYNEQFF
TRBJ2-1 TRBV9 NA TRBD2 TGTGCCAGCAGCGAGGGACTAGCGGGGAGCTCCTACAATGAGCAGTTCTTC CASSEGLAGSSYNEQFF
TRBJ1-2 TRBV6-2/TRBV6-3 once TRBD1 TGTGCCAGCAGTACTGACAGGGAAGCTAACTATGGCTACACCTTC CASSTDREANYGYTF
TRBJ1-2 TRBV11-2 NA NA TGTGCCAGCAGCTTACCCAGAGGCGGCAGTATTCAAACCGGCTACACCTTC CASSLPRGGSIQTGYTF
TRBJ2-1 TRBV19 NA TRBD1 TGTGCCAGTAGGGGACAGGGGGTGGACGGCAATGAGCAGTTCTTC CASRGQGVDGNEQFF
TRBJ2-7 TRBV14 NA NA TGTGCCAGCAGCCAAGTATCGGGTCAACCCTACGAGCAGTACTTC CASSQVSGQPYEQYF
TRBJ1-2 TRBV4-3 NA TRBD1 TGCGCCAGCAGCCAAGGAACAGGGGCCACTCGGTTTGGCTACACCTTC CASSQGTGATRFGYTF
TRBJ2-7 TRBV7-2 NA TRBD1 TGTGCCAGCAGCTTACAGGGGGCGAATGCCGAGCAGTACTTC CASSLQGANAEQYF
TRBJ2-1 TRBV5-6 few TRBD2 TGTGCCAGCAGCTTTATGACTAGCGGGGGTTCCTACAATGAGCAGTTCTTC CASSFMTSGGSYNEQFF
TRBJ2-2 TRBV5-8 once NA TGTGCCAGCAGCTTGGGGGAGTTCCACACCGGGGAGCTGTTTTTT CASSLGEFHTGELFF
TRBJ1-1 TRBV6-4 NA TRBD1 TGTGCCAGCAGTGCAGAGACAGGGACCGCTTTCTTT CASSAETGTAFF
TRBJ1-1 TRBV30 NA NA TGTGCCTGGAAGGGGGGGGTCGGTGAAGCTTTCTTT CAWKGGVGEAFF
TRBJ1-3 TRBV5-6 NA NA TGTGCCAGCAGCTTAAGACAAACTGGAAACACCATATATTTT CASSLRQTGNTIYF
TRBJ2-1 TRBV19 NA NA TGTGCCAGTAGTATAGGAATTTACTCGAGCTCCTACAATGAGCAGTTCTTC CASSIGIYSSSYNEQFF
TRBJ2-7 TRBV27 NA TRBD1 TGTGCCAGCAGTTCCCCCGGGACAGGGGTGGTAGAGCAGTACTTC CASSSPGTGVVEQYF
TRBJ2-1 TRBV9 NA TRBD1 TGTGCCAGCAGCAACAGGGGGTGGGGTGAGCAGTTCTTC CASSNRGWGEQFF
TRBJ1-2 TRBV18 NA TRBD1 TGTGCCAGCTCACCGCGACAGGGAGGTCAAGGCTACACCTTC CASSPRQGGQGYTF
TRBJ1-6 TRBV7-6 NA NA TGTGCCAGCAGCTTAATCCCCAAAGGGGGGGACTCACCCCTCCACTTT CASSLIPKGGDSPLHF
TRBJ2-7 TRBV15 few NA TGTGCCACCAGCAGAGATTACAGCACCTACGAGCAGTACTTC CATSRDYSTYEQYF
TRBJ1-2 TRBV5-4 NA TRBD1 TGTGCCAGCAGCCCCGGGACAGGGAATGTCGGCTACACCTTC CASSPGTGNVGYTF
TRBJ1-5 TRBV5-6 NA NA TGTGCCAGCAGTCCGGAGGACGGGGGAAGCAATCAGCCCCAGCATTTT CASSPEDGGSNQPQHF
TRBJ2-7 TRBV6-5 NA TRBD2 TGTGCCAGCAACGAACTAGCGGGGGCCTACGAGCAGTACTTC CASNELAGAYEQYF
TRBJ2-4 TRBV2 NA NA TGTGCCACCAAGACTTTAGCCAAAAACATTCAGTACTTC CATKTLAKNIQYF
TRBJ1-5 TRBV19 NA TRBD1 TGTGCCAGTAGTATAAGCAGGGGGCCTCAGCCCCAGCATTTT CASSISRGPQPQHF
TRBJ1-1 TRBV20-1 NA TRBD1 TGCAGTGCTAGTCCTACCGGGACAGGGGCTTTGAACACTGAAGCTTTCTTT CSASPTGTGALNTEAFF
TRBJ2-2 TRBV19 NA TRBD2 TGTGCCAGTAGTACAGGGACTAGCGGGGGGCTCACCGGGGAGCTGTTTTTT CASSTGTSGGLTGELFF
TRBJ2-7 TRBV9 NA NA TGTGCCAGCAGCGCGTCCAGGGGTTCAGCCGAGCAGTACTTC CASSASRGSAEQYF
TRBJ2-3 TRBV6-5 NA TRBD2 TGTGCCACAAGCGGGGGGCTCACAGATACGCAGTATTTT CATSGGLTDTQYF
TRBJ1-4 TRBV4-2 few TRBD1 TGTGCCAGCGGCGGGACAGCCCTTAATGAAAAACTGTTTTTT CASGGTALNEKLFF
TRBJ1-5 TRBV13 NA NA TGTGCCAGCAGCTTAGGCGCCCAGGCGCCCCAGCATTTT CASSLGAQAPQHF
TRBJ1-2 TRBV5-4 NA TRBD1 TGTGCCAGCAGCTTGGAACAGGGGGCGGGCTATGGCTACACCTTC CASSLEQGAGYGYTF
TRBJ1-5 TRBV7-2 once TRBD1 TGTGCCAGCAGCTTTCCGGGACAGCTACGACGCAATCAGCCCCAGCATTTT CASSFPGQLRRNQPQHF
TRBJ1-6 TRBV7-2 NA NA TGTGCCAGCAGCTTAGCCAGATTAAATTCACCCCTCCACTTT CASSLARLNSPLHF
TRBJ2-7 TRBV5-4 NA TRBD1 TGTGCCAGCAGCTCAAGGACAGGGGGCTACGAGCAGTACTTC CASSSRTGGYEQYF
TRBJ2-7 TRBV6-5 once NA TGTGCCAGCAGTTACGACCAAGGAGTATACGAGCAGTACTTC CASSYDQGVYEQYF